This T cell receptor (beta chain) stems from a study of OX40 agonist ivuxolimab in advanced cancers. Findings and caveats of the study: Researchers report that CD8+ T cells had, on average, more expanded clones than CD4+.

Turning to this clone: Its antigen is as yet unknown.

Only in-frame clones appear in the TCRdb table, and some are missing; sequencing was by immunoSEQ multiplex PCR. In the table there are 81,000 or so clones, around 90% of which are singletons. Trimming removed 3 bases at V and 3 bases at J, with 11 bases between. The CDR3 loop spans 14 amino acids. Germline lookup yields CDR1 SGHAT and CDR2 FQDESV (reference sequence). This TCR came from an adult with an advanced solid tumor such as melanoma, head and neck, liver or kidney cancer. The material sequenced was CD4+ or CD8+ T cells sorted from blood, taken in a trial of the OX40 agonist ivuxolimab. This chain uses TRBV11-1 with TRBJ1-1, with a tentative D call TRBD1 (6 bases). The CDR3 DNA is TGTGCCAGCAGCTTGGGTCAGGGGCACACTGAAGCTTTCTTT. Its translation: CASSLGQGHTEAFF.